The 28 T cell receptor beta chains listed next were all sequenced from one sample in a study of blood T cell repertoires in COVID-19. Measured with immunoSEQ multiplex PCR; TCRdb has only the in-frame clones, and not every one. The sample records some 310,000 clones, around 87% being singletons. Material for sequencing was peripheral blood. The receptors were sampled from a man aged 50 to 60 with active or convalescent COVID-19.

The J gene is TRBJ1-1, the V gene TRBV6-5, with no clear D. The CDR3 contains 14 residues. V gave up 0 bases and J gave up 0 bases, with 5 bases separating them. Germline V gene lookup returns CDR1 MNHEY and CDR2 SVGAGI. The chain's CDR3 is CASSYSFMNTEAFF. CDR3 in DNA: TGTGCCAGCAGTTACTCGTTTATGAACACTGAAGCTTTCTTT.

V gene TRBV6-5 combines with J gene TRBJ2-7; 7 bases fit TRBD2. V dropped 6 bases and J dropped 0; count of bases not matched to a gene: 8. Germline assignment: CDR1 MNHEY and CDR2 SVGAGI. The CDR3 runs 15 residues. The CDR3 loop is CASRPLRDYSYEQYF. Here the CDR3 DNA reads TGTGCCAGCAGACCTCTCAGGGACTACTCCTACGAGCAGTACTTC.

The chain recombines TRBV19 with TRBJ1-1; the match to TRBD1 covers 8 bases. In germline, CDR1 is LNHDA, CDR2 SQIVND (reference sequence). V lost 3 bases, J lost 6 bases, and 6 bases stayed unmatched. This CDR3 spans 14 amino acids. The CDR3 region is CASSIAGGDAEAFF. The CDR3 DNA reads TGTGCCAGTAGTATCGCAGGGGGCGACGCTGAAGCTTTCTTT.

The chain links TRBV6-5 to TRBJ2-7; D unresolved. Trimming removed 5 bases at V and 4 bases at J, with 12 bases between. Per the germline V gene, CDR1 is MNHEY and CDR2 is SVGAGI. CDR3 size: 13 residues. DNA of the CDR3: TGTGCCAGCAGTAACCCCACCTATTACGAGCAGTACTTC. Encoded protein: CASSNPTYYEQYF.

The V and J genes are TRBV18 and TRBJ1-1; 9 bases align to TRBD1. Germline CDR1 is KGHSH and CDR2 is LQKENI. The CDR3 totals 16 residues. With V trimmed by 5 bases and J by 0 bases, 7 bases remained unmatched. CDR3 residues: CASSKGQGGVNTEAFF. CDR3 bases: TGTGCCAGCTCAAAGGGACAGGGCGGGGTGAACACTGAAGCTTTCTTT.

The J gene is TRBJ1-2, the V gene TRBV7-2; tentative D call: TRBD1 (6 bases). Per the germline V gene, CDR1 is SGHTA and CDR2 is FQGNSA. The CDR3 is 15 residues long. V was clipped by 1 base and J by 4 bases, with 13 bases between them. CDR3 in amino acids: CASSLEQGAFYGYTF. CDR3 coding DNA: TGTGCCAGCAGCTTAGAACAGGGAGCCTTCTATGGCTACACCTTC. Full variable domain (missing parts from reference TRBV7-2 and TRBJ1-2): GAGVSQSPSNKVTEKGKDVELRCDPISGHTALYWYRQSLGQGLEFLIYFQGNSAPDKSGLPSDRFSAERTGGSVSTLTIQRTQQEDSAVYLCASSLEQGAFYGYTFGSGTRLTVV.

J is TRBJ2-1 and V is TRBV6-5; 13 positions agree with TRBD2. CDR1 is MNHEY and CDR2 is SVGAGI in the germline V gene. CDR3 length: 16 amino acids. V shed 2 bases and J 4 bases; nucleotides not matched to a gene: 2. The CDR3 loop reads CASSYGTSGAYNEQFF. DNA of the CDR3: TGTGCCAGCAGTTACGGGACTAGCGGGGCATACAATGAGCAGTTCTTC.

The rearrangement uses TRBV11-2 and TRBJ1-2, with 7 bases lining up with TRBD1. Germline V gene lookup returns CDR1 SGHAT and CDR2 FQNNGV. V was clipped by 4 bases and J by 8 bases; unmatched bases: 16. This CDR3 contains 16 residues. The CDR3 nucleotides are TGTGCCAGCAGCTCTCCGAGGCAGGGGGGTAGTGCGGGCTACACCTTC. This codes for CASSSPRQGGSAGYTF.

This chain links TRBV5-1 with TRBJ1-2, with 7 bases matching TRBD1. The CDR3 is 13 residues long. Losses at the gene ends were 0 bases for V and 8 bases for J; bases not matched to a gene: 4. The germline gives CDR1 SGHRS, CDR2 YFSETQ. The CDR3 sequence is CASSLGQGRGYTF. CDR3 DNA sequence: TGCGCCAGCAGCTTGGGACAGGGTCGCGGCTACACCTTC. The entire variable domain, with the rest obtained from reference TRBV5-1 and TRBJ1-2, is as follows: KAGVTQTPRYLIKTRGQQVTLSCSPISGHRSVSWYQQTPGQGLQFLFEYFSETQRNKGNFPGRFSGRQFSNSRSEMNVSTLELGDSALYLCASSLGQGRGYTFGSGTRLTVV.

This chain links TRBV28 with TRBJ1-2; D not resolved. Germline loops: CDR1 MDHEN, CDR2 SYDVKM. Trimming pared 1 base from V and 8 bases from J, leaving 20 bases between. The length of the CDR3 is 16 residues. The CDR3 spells CASSLLGKSSSLGYTF. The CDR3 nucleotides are TGTGCCAGCAGTTTATTGGGCAAAAGTTCATCGTTGGGCTACACCTTC.

CDR3 bases: TGTGCCAGCAGCAGCGCGAGGGCGCAAGAGACCCAGTACTTC. It codes for CASSSARAQETQYF. The rearrangement joins TRBV7-9 to TRBJ2-5; possible D gene TRBD2, 5 bases. CDR1 and CDR2 (germline): SEHNR, FQNEAQ (reference sequence). This CDR3 region has 14 residues. Trimming took off 5 bases at V and 2 bases at J, with 12 bases between the two ends.

CDR3 sequence reads: CASSREGTNYGYTF. CDR3 nucleotide sequence: TGCGCCAGCAGCCGCGAGGGCACTAACTATGGCTACACCTTC. The chain links TRBV4-3 to TRBJ1-2, with unresolved D. CDR3 length: 14 amino acids. CDR1 and CDR2 (germline): LGHNA, YSLEER. Trimming shortened V by 4 bases and J by 0 bases, and 9 bases separated the two germline ends.

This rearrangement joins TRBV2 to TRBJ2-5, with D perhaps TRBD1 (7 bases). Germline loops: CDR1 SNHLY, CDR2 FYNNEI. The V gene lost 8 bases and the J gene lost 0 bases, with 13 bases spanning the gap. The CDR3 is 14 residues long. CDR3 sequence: CASALRGDQETQYF. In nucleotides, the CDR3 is TGTGCCAGCGCTCTCAGGGGGGACCAAGAGACCCAGTACTTC.

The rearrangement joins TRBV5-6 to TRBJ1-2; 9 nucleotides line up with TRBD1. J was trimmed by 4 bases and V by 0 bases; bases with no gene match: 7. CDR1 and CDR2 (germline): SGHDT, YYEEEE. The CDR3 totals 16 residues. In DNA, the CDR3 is TGTGCCAGCAGCTTGGGCCTACAGGGGGCGTTCTATGGCTACACCTTC. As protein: CASSLGLQGAFYGYTF.

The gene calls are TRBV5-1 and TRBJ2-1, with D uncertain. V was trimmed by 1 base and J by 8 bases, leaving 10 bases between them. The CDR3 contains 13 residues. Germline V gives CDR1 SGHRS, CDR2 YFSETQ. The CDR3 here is CASSLLELDEQFF. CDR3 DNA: TGCGCCAGCAGCTTGTTAGAGTTGGATGAGCAGTTCTTC.

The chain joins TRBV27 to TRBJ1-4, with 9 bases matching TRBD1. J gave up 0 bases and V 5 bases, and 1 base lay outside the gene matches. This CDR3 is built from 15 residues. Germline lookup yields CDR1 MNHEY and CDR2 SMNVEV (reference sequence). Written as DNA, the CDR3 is TGTGCCAGCAGTGACAGGGGGGCAACTAATGAAAAACTGTTTTTT. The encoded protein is CASSDRGATNEKLFF.

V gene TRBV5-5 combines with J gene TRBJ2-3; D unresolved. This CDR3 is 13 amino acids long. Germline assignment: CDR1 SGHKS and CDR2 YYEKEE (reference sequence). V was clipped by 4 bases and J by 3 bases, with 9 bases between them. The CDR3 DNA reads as TGTGCCAGCAGCCGCCTAGGAACAGATACGCAGTATTTT. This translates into CASSRLGTDTQYF.

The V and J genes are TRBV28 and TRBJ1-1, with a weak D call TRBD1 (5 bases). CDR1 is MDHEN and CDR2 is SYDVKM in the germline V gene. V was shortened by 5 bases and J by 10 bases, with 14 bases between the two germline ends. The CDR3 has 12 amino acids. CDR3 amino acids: CASSTQNRGAFF. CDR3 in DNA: TGTGCCAGCAGTACGCAAAATAGGGGAGCTTTCTTT.

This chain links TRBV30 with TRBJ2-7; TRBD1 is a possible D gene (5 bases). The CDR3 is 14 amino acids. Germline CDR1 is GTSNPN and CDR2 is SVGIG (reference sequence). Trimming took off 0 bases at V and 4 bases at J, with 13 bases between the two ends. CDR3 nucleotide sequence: TGTGCCTGGAGTGTACGTTCAGGGTGGTACGAGCAGTACTTC. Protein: CAWSVRSGWYEQYF.

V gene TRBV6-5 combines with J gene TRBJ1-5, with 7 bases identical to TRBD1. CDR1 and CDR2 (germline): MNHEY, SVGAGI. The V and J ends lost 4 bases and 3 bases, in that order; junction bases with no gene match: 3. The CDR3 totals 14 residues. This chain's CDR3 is CASSSDRVNQPQHF. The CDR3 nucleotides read TGTGCCAGCAGTTCCGACAGGGTCAATCAGCCCCAGCATTTT.

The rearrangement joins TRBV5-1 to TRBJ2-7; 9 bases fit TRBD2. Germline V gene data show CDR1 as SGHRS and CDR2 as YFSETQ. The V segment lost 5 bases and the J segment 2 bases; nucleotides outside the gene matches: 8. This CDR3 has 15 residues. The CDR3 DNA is TGCGCCAGCAGACTGCTAGCGGGGACTACCTACGAGCAGTACTTC. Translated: CASRLLAGTTYEQYF.

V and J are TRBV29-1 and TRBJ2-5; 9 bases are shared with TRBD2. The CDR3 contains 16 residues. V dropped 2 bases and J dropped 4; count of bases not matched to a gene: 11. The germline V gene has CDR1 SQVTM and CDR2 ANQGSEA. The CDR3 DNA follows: TGCAGCGTTGAATCTATCTCCGCGGGGGGGCTAGAGACCCAGTACTTC. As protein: CSVESISAGGLETQYF.

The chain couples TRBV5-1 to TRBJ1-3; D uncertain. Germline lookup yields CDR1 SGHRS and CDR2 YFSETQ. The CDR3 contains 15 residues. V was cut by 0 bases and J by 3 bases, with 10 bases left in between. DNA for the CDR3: TGCGCCAGCAGCTTGGGCACTAACTTTGGAAACACCATATATTTT. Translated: CASSLGTNFGNTIYF.

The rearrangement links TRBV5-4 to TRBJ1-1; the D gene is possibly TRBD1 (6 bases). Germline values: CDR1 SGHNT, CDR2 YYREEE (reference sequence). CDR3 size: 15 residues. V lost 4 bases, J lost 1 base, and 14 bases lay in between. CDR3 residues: CASSPRGGTNTEAFF. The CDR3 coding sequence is TGTGCCAGCAGCCCAAGGGGGGGGACGAACACTGAAGCTTTCTTT.

CDR3 bases: TGTGCCAGCAGTTACTCGCCTAGCGGCACAGATACGCAGTATTTT. It codes for CASSYSPSGTDTQYF. V and J are TRBV6-5 and TRBJ2-3, with D possibly matching TRBD2 (6 bases). The germline gives CDR1 MNHEY, CDR2 SVGAGI. This CDR3 contains 15 residues. The V and J ends lost 0 bases and 1 base respectively, with 8 bases between them.

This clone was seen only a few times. The chain's CDR3 is CASSEKQGLTQYF. CDR3 coding DNA: TGTGCCAGCAGTGAGAAGCAGGGGTTGACCCAGTACTTC. The chain is built from TRBV2 and TRBJ2-5; TRBD1 is a possible D gene (6 bases). V gave up 3 bases and J gave up 7 bases, with 12 bases separating them. This CDR3 has 13 residues. Germline assignment: CDR1 SNHLY and CDR2 FYNNEI.

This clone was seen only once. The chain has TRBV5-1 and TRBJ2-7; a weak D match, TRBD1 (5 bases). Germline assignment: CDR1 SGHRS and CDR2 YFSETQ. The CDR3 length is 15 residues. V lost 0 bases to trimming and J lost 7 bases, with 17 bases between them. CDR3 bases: TGCGCCAGCAGCTTGGACGACGGCAGGGCAGAAGAGCAGTACTTC. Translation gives CASSLDDGRAEEQYF.

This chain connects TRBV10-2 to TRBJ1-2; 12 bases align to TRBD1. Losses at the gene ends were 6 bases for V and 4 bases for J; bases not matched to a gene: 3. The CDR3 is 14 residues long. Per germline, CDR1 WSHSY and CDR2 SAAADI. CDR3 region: CASRPGQGAYGYTF. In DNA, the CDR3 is TGCGCCAGCAGGCCGGGACAGGGGGCCTATGGCTACACCTTC.